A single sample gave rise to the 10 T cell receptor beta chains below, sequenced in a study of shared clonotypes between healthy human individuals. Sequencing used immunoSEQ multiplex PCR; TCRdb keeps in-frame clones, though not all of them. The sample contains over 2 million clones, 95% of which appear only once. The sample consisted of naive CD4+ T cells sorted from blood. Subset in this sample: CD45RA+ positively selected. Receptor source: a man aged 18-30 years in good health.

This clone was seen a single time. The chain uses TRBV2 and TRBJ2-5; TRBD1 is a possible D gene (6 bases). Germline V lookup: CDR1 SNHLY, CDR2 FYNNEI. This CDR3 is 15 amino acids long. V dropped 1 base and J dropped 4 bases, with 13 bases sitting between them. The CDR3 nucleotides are TGTGCCAGCAGTGAAGGGGGGCCCCTTCGAGAGACCCAGTACTTC. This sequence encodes CASSEGGPLRETQYF.

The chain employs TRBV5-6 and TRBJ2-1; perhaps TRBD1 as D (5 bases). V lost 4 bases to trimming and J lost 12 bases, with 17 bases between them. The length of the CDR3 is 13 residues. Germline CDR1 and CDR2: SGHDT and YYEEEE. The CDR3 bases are TGTGCCAGCAGCGGGCGCGGCAGGGATGGGCAGTTCTTC. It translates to CASSGRGRDGQFF.

The CDR3 loop is CATDRVGNNYGYTF. CDR3 sequence (DNA): TGTGCCACGGACAGGGTGGGGAATAACTATGGCTACACCTTC. This chain uses TRBV6-1 with TRBJ1-2; the match to TRBD1 covers 8 bases. The CDR3 contains 14 residues. CDR1 MNHNS and CDR2 SASEGT come from the germline V gene. V was pared by 10 bases and J by 1 base, with 8 bases of the junction left unmatched.

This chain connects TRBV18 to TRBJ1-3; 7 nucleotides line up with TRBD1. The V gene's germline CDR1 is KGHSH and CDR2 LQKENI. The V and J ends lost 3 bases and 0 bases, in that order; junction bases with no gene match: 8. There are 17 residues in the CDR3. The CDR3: CASSPNIGGLSGNTIYF. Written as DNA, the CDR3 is TGTGCCAGCTCACCGAATATAGGGGGCCTCTCTGGAAACACCATATATTTT.

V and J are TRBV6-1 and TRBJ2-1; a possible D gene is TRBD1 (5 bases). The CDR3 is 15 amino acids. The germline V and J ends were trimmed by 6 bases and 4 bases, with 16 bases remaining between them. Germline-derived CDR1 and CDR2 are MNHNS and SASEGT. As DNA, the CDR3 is TGTGCCAGCAGGACCCCAGGGAAGGAATACAATGAGCAGTTCTTC. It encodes CASRTPGKEYNEQFF.

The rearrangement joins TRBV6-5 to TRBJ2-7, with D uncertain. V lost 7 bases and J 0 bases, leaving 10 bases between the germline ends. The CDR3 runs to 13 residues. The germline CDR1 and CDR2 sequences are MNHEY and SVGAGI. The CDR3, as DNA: TGTGCCAGCACTCGTGGCAACTCCTACGAGCAGTACTTC. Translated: CASTRGNSYEQYF.

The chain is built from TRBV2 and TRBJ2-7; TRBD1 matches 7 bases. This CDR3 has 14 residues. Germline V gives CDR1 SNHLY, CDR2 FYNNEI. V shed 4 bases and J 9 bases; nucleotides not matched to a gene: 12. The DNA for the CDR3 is TGTGCCAGCAGTGGTAGCCCGACAGGGATCGGGCAGTACTTC. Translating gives CASSGSPTGIGQYF.

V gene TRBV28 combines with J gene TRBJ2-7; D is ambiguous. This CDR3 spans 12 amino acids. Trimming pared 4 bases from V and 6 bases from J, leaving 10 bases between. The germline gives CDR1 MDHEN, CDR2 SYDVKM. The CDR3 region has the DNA TGTGCCAGCAGTTCCCCAGTATCCGAGCAGTACTTC. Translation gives CASSSPVSEQYF.

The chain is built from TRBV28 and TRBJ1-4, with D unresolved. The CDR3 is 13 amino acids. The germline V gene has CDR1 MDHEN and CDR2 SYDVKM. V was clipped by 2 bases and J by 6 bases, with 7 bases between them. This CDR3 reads CASSLGVYEKLFF. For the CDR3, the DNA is TGTGCCAGCAGTTTAGGGGTGTATGAAAAACTGTTTTTT.

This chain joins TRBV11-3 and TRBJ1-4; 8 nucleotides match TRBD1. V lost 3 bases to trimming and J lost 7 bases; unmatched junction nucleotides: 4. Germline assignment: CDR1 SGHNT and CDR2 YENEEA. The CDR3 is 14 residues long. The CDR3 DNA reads TGTGCCAGCAGCTTCGGACAGGGATGTGAAAAACTGTTTTTT. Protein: CASSFGQGCEKLFF. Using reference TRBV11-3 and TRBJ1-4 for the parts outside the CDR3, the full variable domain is EAGVVQSPRYKIIEKKQPVAFWCNPISGHNTLYWYLQNLGQGPELLIRYENEEAVDDSQLPKDRFSAERLKGVDSTLKIQPAELGDSAVYLCASSFGQGCEKLFFGSGTQLSVL.